The TCR beta chain under discussion was sequenced for a study of cytomegalovirus exposure and HLA in healthy donors. Study summary: Per a later analysis, the 666 first-cohort and over 90 validation repertoires shared one platform. Study-level points and caveats: Cytomegalovirus status was reportedly diagnosed by the classifier with high sensitivity and specificity. The study labeled fewer than 200 TCR beta chains cytomegalovirus-associated.

The germline V and J ends were trimmed by 3 bases and 0 bases, with 8 bases remaining between them. Germline CDR1 and CDR2: LNHDA and SQIVND (reference sequence). The CDR3 runs 14 residues. Repertoires were generated with immunoSEQ multiplex PCR, while TCRdb's copy carries only in-frame clones and drops some. Of over 100,000 clones listed, more than 75% are singletons. In the case of this clone: Its antigen remains unidentified.

The chain joins TRBV19 to TRBJ1-2; D uncertain. Sequenced: PBMCs. This receptor was identified in a young woman in good health and CMV-seropositive. The CDR3 is CASSIDGSNYGYTF. Here the CDR3 DNA reads TGTGCCAGTAGTATCGACGGGTCTAACTATGGCTACACCTTC.